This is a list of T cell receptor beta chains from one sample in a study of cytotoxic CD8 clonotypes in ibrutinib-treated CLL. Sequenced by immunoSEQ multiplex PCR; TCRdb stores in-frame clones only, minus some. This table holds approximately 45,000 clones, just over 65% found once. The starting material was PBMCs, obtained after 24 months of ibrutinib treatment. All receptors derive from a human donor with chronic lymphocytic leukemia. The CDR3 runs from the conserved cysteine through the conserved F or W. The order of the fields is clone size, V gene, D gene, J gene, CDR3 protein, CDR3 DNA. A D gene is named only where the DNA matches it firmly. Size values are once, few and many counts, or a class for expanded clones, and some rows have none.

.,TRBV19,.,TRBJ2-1,CASSIGLFLSYNEQFF,TGTGCCAGTAGTATAGGTCTATTCCTCTCCTACAATGAGCAGTTCTTC
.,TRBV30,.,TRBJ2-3,CAWRGLFDTQYF,TGTGCCTGGAGGGGACTTTTTGATACGCAGTATTTT
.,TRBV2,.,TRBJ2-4,CASSGPGLQGEAKNIQYF,TGTGCCAGCAGTGGGCCGGGACTCCAAGGGGAGGCCAAAAACATTCAGTACTTC
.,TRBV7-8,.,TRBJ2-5,CASSLTAGVWETQYF,TGTGCCAGCAGCCTAACCGCTGGGGTTTGGGAGACCCAGTACTTC
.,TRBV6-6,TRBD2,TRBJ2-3,CASTHGAGGLDTQYF,TGTGCCAGCACCCACGGAGCGGGGGGGTTAGATACGCAGTATTTT
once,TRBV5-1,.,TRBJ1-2,CASSRDLDYGYTF,TGCGCCAGCAGCCGAGACCTGGACTATGGCTACACCTTC
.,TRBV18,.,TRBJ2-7,CASSPGLGGEQYF,TGTGCCAGCTCACCAGGGCTCGGGGGCGAGCAGTACTTC
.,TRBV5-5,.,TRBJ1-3,CASWAGSFGNTIYF,TGTGCCAGTTGGGCGGGGAGTTTTGGAAACACCATATATTTT
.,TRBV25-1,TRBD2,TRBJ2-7,CASSLAGDQYF,TGTGCCAGCAGTTTGGCGGGGGACCAGTACTTC
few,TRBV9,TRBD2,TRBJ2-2,CASSVVRERGGPWTGELFF,TGTGCCAGCAGCGTAGTGAGGGAGCGGGGGGGCCCGTGGACCGGGGAGCTGTTTTTT
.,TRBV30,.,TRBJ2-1,CAWSVTPLGTIGNEQFF,TGTGCCTGGAGTGTAACTCCCTTAGGGACGATTGGGAATGAGCAGTTCTTC
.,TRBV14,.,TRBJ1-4,CASSLLLGTNEKLFF,TGTGCCAGCAGCCTCCTCCTTGGAACTAATGAAAAACTGTTTTTT
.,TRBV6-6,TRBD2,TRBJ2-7,CASTSERPYGQYF,TGTGCCAGTACTAGCGAAAGGCCCTACGGGCAGTACTTC
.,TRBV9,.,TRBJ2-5,CASSVALGVRETQYF,TGTGCCAGCAGCGTAGCTTTGGGGGTACGAGAGACCCAGTACTTC
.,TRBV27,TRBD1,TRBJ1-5,CASSQRDRGFSNQPQHF,TGTGCCAGCAGTCAACGGGACAGGGGGTTTAGCAATCAGCCCCAGCATTTT
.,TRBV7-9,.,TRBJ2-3,CASSTQADTQYF,TGTGCCAGCAGTACACAGGCAGATACGCAGTATTTT
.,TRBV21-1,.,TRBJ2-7,CASSKKGSNEQYF,TGTGCCAGCAGCAAAAAGGGGTCGAACGAGCAGTACTTC
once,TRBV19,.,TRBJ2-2,CASSIIAGELFF,TGTGCCAGTAGTATAATCGCCGGGGAGCTGTTTTTT
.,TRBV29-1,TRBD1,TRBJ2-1,CSVALLDRNSANEQFF,TGCAGCGTTGCCTTACTGGACAGGAATTCGGCCAATGAGCAGTTCTTC
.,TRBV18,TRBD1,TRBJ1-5,CASSSDRGSNQPQHF,TGTGCCAGCTCATCCGACAGGGGTAGCAATCAGCCCCAGCATTTT
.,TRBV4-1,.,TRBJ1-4,CASSSTGGGEKLFF,TGCGCCAGCAGCTCGACAGGTGGGGGTGAAAAACTGTTTTTT
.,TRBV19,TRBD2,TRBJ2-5,CASRGGTSGVETQYF,TGTGCCAGTAGGGGAGGGACTAGTGGGGTGGAGACCCAGTACTTC
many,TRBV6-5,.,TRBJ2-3,CASRPFLPGADTQYF,TGTGCCAGCAGGCCCTTTCTCCCCGGGGCAGATACGCAGTATTTT
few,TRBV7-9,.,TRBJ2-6,CASSTRGDGANVLTF,TGTGCCAGCAGCACCAGGGGCGACGGGGCCAACGTCCTGACTTTC
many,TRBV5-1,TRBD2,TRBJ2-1,CASSLEAGGSYNEQFF,TGCGCCAGCAGCTTGGAGGCGGGGGGTTCCTACAATGAGCAGTTCTTC
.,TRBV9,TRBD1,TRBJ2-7,CASSVAGDSAYEQYF,TGTGCCAGCAGCGTAGCCGGGGACAGCGCCTACGAGCAGTACTTC
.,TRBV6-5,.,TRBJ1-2,CASSSSGLGWGYTF,TGTGCCAGCAGTTCATCGGGGTTGGGATGGGGCTACACCTTC
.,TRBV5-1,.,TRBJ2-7,CASSYTRPGAYEQYF,TGCGCCAGCAGCTACACCCGACCAGGGGCCTACGAGCAGTACTTC
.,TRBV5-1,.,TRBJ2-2,CASSLDGGRGAGELFF,TGCGCCAGCAGCTTGGATGGGGGAAGGGGCGCCGGGGAGCTGTTTTTT
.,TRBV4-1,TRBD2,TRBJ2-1,CASSPRERSYNEQFF,TGCGCCAGCAGCCCGCGGGAGAGGTCCTACAATGAGCAGTTCTTC
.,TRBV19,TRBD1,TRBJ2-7,CASSSRGTSYEQYF,TGTGCCAGTAGTAGCAGGGGGACCTCCTACGAGCAGTACTTC
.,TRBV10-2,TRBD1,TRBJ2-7,CASSDRGTGFDEQYF,TGCGCCAGCAGTGATCGCGGGACAGGGTTCGACGAGCAGTACTTC
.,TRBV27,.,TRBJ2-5,CASSLGAWSGGETQYF,TGTGCCAGCAGTTTGGGGGCGTGGTCGGGAGGAGAGACCCAGTACTTC
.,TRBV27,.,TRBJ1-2,CASSKIYPGDNYGYTF,TGTGCCAGCAGTAAAATTTACCCAGGTGATAACTATGGCTACACCTTC
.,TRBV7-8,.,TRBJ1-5,CASSLGGGGHQPQHF,TGTGCCAGCAGCTTAGGCGGAGGGGGGCATCAGCCCCAGCATTTT
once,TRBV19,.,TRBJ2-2,CASRPRENTGELFF,TGTGCCAGTAGGCCCAGGGAGAACACCGGGGAGCTGTTTTTT
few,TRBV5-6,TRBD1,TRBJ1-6,CASSPGQGTIHF,TGTGCCAGCAGCCCCGGACAGGGAACCATCCACTTT
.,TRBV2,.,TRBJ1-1,CASRITGKAEAFF,TGTGCCAGCAGAATCACAGGAAAAGCTGAAGCTTTCTTT
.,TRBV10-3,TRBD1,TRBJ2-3,CAISEGTGGFTDTQYF,TGTGCCATCAGTGAGGGGACAGGCGGCTTCACAGATACGCAGTATTTT
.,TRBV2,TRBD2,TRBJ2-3,CASRNDLVGLGERGTQYF,TGTGCCAGCAGGAATGACTTAGTCGGACTAGGGGAACGTGGGACGCAGTATTTT
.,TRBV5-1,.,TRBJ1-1,CASSPGRQGYVMAFF,TGCGCCAGCAGCCCGGGACGTCAGGGTTACGTTATGGCTTTCTTT
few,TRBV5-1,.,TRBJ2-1,CASSLAAGYNEQFF,TGCGCCAGCAGCTTGGCGGCAGGGTACAATGAGCAGTTCTTC
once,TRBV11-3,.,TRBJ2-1,CASSLVLGEQFF,TGTGCCAGCAGCTTAGTACTGGGTGAGCAGTTCTTC
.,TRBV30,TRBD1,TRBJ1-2,CAWRGDRGDVAGGYTF,TGTGCCTGGAGAGGTGACAGGGGAGATGTGGCTGGTGGCTACACCTTC
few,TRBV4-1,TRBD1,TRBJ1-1,CASSLFDRGHTEAFF,TGCGCCAGCAGCCTTTTCGACAGGGGGCATACTGAAGCTTTCTTT
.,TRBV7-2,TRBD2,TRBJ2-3,CASSWGTSGEDF,TGTGCCAGCAGCTGGGGAACTAGCGGGGAGGATTTT
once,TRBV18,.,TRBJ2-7,CASSPPGLSYEQYF,TGTGCCAGCTCACCACCGGGACTTTCTTACGAGCAGTACTTC
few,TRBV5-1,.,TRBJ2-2,CASRDSHSNTGELFF,TGCGCCAGTCGGGACTCCCACTCTAACACCGGGGAGCTGTTTTTT